This TCR beta chain was documented in a study of tumor and adjacent non-tumor tissue in lung cancer listed by TCRdb under 2018. Regarding the study in general: Patients with adenocarcinoma (roughly 12), squamous cell carcinoma (2) and small cell lung cancer (1) were included in the cohort. A total of around 130,000,000 productive TCRbeta reads were generated by sequencing, corresponding to an average of approximately 4 million reads per sample. TCRbeta CDR3 sequencing was performed on about 30 paired specimens, with one tumor sample and one normal lung sample collected per patient. Using bulk TCRbeta repertoires from some 14 lung cancer patients, the study set lung tumor tissue side by side with matched distant non-tumor lung tissue. Ages among the roughly 15 patients ranged from about 31 to 80 years, there were 10 men and 5 women, and disease was at TNM stage I to III. Study-wide findings and limitations: A significantly larger cumulative share of the repertoire was made up by the top 100 clones in normal lung than in tumor tissue. TCR diversity was significantly higher in younger patients, and greater tumor TCR diversity was associated with shorter overall survival and shorter disease-free survival. Tumor tissue showed significantly higher TCR diversity (inverse Simpson) than normal lung tissue, at around 460 vs 160 (P = 0.0075, Mann-Whitney U test). Only about 14 patients were in the cohort, and the authors stated that larger samples and more detailed clinical data are needed. Because peripheral blood was not sequenced, the blood TCRbeta repertoires of the lung cancer patients in the study went unexamined. Neither the sequencing platform nor unique molecular identifiers are named or mentioned anywhere in the methods.

The library was made by multiplex PCR. TCRdb shows the sequencer as Illumina HiSeq 2500. TCRbeta libraries were constructed through three rounds of nested PCR with primers (Table S4) according to protocols modified from ARM-PCR. Before sequencing, PCR products of 200-500 bp were excised from the gel and purified with the QIAquick gel extraction kit. In the original analysis: Trimmomatic was used to clean the reads, FLASH was used to merge the reads into complete CDR3 sequences, and MiTCR was used to assign the reads to V(D)J germline segments. Clonal diversity was calculated as the inverse Simpson's index using VDJtools. A read counted as productive if the sequence was in-frame and lacked a premature stop codon. TCRdb ran its own pipeline on the public reads, namely fastp trimming at Q25 and MiXCR clone calling, and kept in-frame beta chains. Merged by CDR3 protein, the rows form single entries marked with the most common genes and DNA. Clone size and V and J calls follow TCRdb, not the original study. Here the sample has just over 200,000 distinct CDR3 sequences; 60% to 75% occur a single time. The top ten clones comprise approximately 26% of the sample.

For this clonotype: The antigen it recognizes is unknown. No base quality information exists; no much larger clone differs at one position.

V was cut back by 6 bases and J by 8 bases, leaving a gap of 10 bases between them. Including the terminal cysteine and phenylalanine, the CDR3 comprises 11 residues. Kept here is only the CDR3 DNA, which spans 33 bases and is read in frame from base 1. RNA was extracted from bulk unsorted tissue and checked for quality with a NanoDrop ND-1000 and an Agilent 2100. Newly diagnosed lung cancer patients without prior chemotherapy who had been admitted for thoracic surgery in China between August and November 2014 were enrolled as donors. Patients who had received previous radiotherapy or chemotherapy, or who had another concurrent cancer, were excluded from the study. Pieces of surgical tissue measuring about 1-2.1 cm3 were kept in RNAlater solution and stored at -80 degrees C until use.

The source material was lung tumor tissue. The V and J genes are TRBV12-3 or TRBV12-4 and TRBJ1-2; the D region possibly corresponds to TRBD1 (5 bases align). The source of this sequence is a man aged 55-75 years with non-small cell lung cancer. The DNA sequence is given as TGTGCCAGCAGGAGGGGCGGAGGCTACACCTTC. This gives the protein CASRRGGGYTF.